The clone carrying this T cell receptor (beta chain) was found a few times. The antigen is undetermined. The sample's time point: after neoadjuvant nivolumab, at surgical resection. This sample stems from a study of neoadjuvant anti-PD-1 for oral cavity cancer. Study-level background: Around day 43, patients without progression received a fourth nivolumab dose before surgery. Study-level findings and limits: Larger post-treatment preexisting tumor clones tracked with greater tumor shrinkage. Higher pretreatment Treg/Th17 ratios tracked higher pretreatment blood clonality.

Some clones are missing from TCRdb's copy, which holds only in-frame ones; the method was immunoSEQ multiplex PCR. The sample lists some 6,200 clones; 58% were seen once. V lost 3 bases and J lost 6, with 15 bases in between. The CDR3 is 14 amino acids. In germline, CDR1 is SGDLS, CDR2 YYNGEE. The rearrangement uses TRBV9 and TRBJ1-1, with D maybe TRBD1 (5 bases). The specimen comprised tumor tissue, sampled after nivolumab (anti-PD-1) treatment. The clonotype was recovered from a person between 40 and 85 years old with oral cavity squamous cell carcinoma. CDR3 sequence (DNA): TGTGCCAGCAGCGCGGGACCGGGCCGACCTGAAGCTTTCTTT. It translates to CASSAGPGRPEAFF.